The 30 T cell receptor beta chains below were found in one sample sequenced in a study of shared clonotypes between healthy human individuals. Method: immunoSEQ multiplex PCR; TCRdb's copy keeps in-frame clones and lacks some. The top ten hold roughly 0.13% of the sample, which has approximately 2.4 million clones, approximately 94% seen once. Sequenced sample: naive CD4+ T cells sorted from blood. The subset is: CD45RA+ positively selected. The receptors come from a young man in good health.

The rearrangement links TRBV4-1 to TRBJ2-5; TRBD2 agrees at 8 bases. Trimming took 4 bases from V and 5 from J; bases not matched to a gene: 9. This CDR3 contains 15 residues. Germline V gene data show CDR1 as MGHRA and CDR2 as YSYEKL. CDR3 nucleotides: TGCGCCAGCAGCCCGTCGCGGGGGGCAGGGGAGACCCAGTACTTC. Amino acid sequence: CASSPSRGAGETQYF.

The chain carries TRBV2 and TRBJ1-5; no firm D call. Trimming took off 6 bases at V and 7 bases at J, with 19 bases between the two ends. The CDR3 contains 15 residues. Germline V CDR1 and CDR2: SNHLY, FYNNEI. The CDR3 here is CASRSDFHEDQPQHF. The CDR3 DNA reads as TGTGCCAGCAGATCAGACTTCCACGAAGACCAGCCCCAGCATTTT. The whole variable domain, filled in from reference TRBV2 and TRBJ1-5, reads EPEVTQTPSHQVTQMGQEVILRCVPISNHLYFYWYRQILGQKVEFLVSFYNNEISEKSEIFDDQFSVERPDGSNFTLKIRSTKLEDSAMYFCASRSDFHEDQPQHFGDGTRLSIL.

V is TRBV6-5 and J is TRBJ2-1; 7 nucleotides agree with TRBD1. Germline CDR1 MNHEY, CDR2 SVGAGI. This CDR3 is built from 14 residues. The J segment lost 7 bases and the V segment lost 8 bases, leaving 11 bases of the junction unmatched. The CDR3 sequence: CASSGGGRGNEQFF. CDR3 DNA sequence: TGTGCCAGCTCAGGGGGTGGGAGAGGAAATGAGCAGTTCTTC.

The chain has TRBV4-1 and TRBJ2-3, with D uncertain. Germline-derived CDR1 and CDR2 are MGHRA and YSYEKL. Trimming removed 5 bases at V and 2 bases at J, with 8 bases between. This CDR3 contains 13 residues. CDR3 DNA sequence: TGCGCCAGCAGCTCCCTTTACACAGATACGCAGTATTTT. Its translation: CASSSLYTDTQYF.

The chain links TRBV18 to TRBJ1-1; D is possibly TRBD1 (6 bases). Germline CDR1 reads KGHSH; CDR2 reads LQKENI. Between the trimmed V and J ends, which lost 2 bases and 6 bases, there was a span of 22 bases. CDR3 length equals 17 residues. The CDR3: CASSPRQVGESIPEAFF. In nucleotides, the CDR3 is TGTGCCAGCTCACCAAGACAGGTGGGGGAGTCCATCCCTGAAGCTTTCTTT.

This clone was seen just once. The J gene is TRBJ2-3, the V gene TRBV6-5, with TRBD2 matching 8 bases. V trimming: 8 bases; J trimming: 3 bases; junction bases outside the gene matches: 10. Germline V gene sequence: CDR1 MNHEY, CDR2 SVGAGI. The CDR3 runs to 15 residues. CDR3 nucleotide sequence: TGTGCCAGCTCCCTCGGGGGCGGGAGGACAGATACGCAGTATTTT. This gives the protein CASSLGGGRTDTQYF.

The chain links TRBV2 to TRBJ1-6; 7 nucleotides line up with TRBD1. This CDR3 comprises 15 residues. Per germline, CDR1 SNHLY and CDR2 FYNNEI. With V trimmed by 2 bases and J by 7 bases, 5 bases remained unmatched. The CDR3: CASSETPGQNSPLHF. The DNA for the CDR3 is TGTGCCAGCAGTGAAACTCCGGGACAGAATTCACCCCTCCACTTT.

CDR3 residues: CSVAGQGGREQFF. CDR3 DNA sequence: TGCAGCGTTGCGGGACAGGGCGGGCGTGAGCAGTTCTTC. The genes are TRBV29-1 and TRBJ2-1; 9 nucleotides match TRBD1. Per the germline V gene, CDR1 is SQVTM and CDR2 is ANQGSEA. V was clipped by 4 bases and J by 9 bases; unmatched bases: 7. The CDR3 consists of 13 residues.

The chain links TRBV12-5 to TRBJ1-1; the D is unclear. V was clipped by 2 bases and J by 1 base, with 11 bases between them. The CDR3 sequence is 15 residues long. CDR1 and CDR2 from the germline V gene are LGHNT and FRNRAP. In DNA form, the CDR3 reads TGTGCTAGTGGTTTGCCTCCCCCCGGGAACACTGAAGCTTTCTTT. Its translation: CASGLPPPGNTEAFF. The full variable domain, with the rest looked up from reference TRBV12-5 and TRBJ1-1, is DARVTQTPRHKVTEMGQEVTMRCQPILGHNTVFWYRQTMMQGLELLAYFRNRAPLDDSGMPKDRFSAEMPDATLATLKIQPSEPRDSAVYFCASGLPPPGNTEAFFGQGTRLTVV.

For the CDR3, the DNA is TGTGCCAGCAGCCCTGACCGTTCGTACAATGAGCAGTTCTTC. It translates to CASSPDRSYNEQFF. The chain recombines TRBV7-9 with TRBJ2-1; D is unclear. The CDR3 totals 14 residues. The germline V and J ends were trimmed by 5 bases and 4 bases, with 12 bases remaining between them. In germline, CDR1 is SEHNR, CDR2 FQNEAQ (reference sequence). The full variable domain, in which reference TRBV7-9 and TRBJ2-1 provide the parts outside the CDR3, is DTGVSQNPRHKITKRGQNVTFRCDPISEHNRLYWYRQTLGQGPEFLTYFQNEAQLEKSRLLSDRFSAERPKGSFSTLEIQRTEQGDSAMYLCASSPDRSYNEQFFGPGTRLTVL.

The V call is TRBV10-3, the J call TRBJ2-2; D perhaps matches TRBD2 (7 bases). The CDR3 totals 14 residues. Trimming pared 8 bases from V and 7 bases from J, leaving 17 bases between. In germline, CDR1 is ENHRY, CDR2 SYGVKD. CDR3 sequence reads: CAIGAGEGNGELFF. As DNA, the CDR3 is TGTGCCATCGGGGCAGGGGAGGGAAACGGGGAGCTGTTTTTT.

The V and J genes are TRBV2 and TRBJ1-4; tentative D call: TRBD1 (6 bases). Germline lookup yields CDR1 SNHLY and CDR2 FYNNEI. This CDR3 spans 13 amino acids. V lost 10 bases and J lost 12, with 21 bases in between. The CDR3 sequence is CATTGGPAVELFF. The CDR3 DNA sequence: TGTGCCACCACCGGGGGCCCTGCGGTAGAACTGTTTTTT.

The chain has TRBV7-2 and TRBJ2-1, with D uncertain. V lost 3 bases and J 8 bases, leaving 14 bases between the germline ends. The CDR3 contains 14 residues. CDR1 SGHTA and CDR2 FQGNSA come from the germline V gene. The CDR3 spells CASSFGPQSYEQFF. The CDR3, as DNA: TGTGCCAGCAGCTTTGGACCCCAGTCCTATGAGCAGTTCTTC.

CDR3 residues: CASSLVGTGGQETQYF. DNA of the CDR3: TGTGCCAGCAGCTTAGTAGGGACAGGGGGACAAGAGACCCAGTACTTC. The genes are TRBV7-9 and TRBJ2-5; 11 bases agree with TRBD1. CDR1 is SEHNR and CDR2 is FQNEAQ in the germline V gene (reference sequence). With 1 base clipped from V and 2 bases from J, the junction kept 3 bases outside the gene matches. The CDR3 runs 16 residues. Combining the CDR3 with reference TRBV7-9 and TRBJ2-5 gives the whole variable domain DTGVSQNPRHKITKRGQNVTFRCDPISEHNRLYWYRQTLGQGPEFLTYFQNEAQLEKSRLLSDRFSAERPKGSFSTLEIQRTEQGDSAMYLCASSLVGTGGQETQYFGPGTRLLVL.

This sequence joins TRBV9 and TRBJ2-7; D not resolved. Germline V gene sequence: CDR1 SGDLS, CDR2 YYNGEE. The CDR3 runs to 12 residues. V lost 2 bases to trimming and J lost 3 bases, with 6 bases between them. The chain's CDR3 is CASSVYDYEQYF. The CDR3 region has the DNA TGTGCCAGCAGCGTTTATGACTACGAGCAGTACTTC. Supplemented by reference TRBV9 and TRBJ2-7, the full variable domain reads DSGVTQTPKHLITATGQRVTLRCSPRSGDLSVYWYQQSLDQGLQFLIQYYNGEERAKGNILERFSAQQFPDLHSELNLSSLELGDSALYFCASSVYDYEQYFGPGTRLTVT.

This clone was seen a single time. This rearrangement joins TRBV2 to TRBJ2-1; D perhaps matches TRBD1 (5 bases). V was cut by 4 bases and J by 6 bases, with 16 bases left in between. CDR3 length: 15 amino acids. Germline values: CDR1 SNHLY, CDR2 FYNNEI. This chain's CDR3 is CASSAQNGALNEQFF. The CDR3 coding sequence is TGTGCCAGCAGTGCCCAGAATGGGGCCCTCAATGAGCAGTTCTTC.

J is TRBJ1-5 and V is TRBV6-1; a weak D match, TRBD1 (5 bases). Germline V lookup: CDR1 MNHNS, CDR2 SASEGT. The CDR3 totals 15 residues. The V end was cut by 0 bases, the J end by 4 bases, with 10 bases between. CDR3 bases: TGTGCCAGCAGTGAAGCTTCTGACAGAAATCAGCCCCAGCATTTT. As protein: CASSEASDRNQPQHF.

To note about this clone: Distinct nucleotide sequences in the sample also encode this CDR3. J is TRBJ1-2 and V is TRBV18, with 9 positions matching TRBD1. In germline, CDR1 is KGHSH, CDR2 LQKENI. V shed 2 bases and J 5 bases; nucleotides not matched to a gene: 0. The CDR3 has 13 residues. The CDR3 DNA reads TGTGCCAGCTCACCAGGACAGGGGTATGGCTACACCTTC. Translated: CASSPGQGYGYTF. Supplemented by reference TRBV18 and TRBJ1-2, the full variable domain reads NAGVMQNPRHLVRRRGQEARLRCSPMKGHSHVYWYRQLPEEGLKFMVYLQKENIIDESGMPKERFSAEFPKEGPSILRIQQVVRGDSAAYFCASSPGQGYGYTFGSGTRLTVV.

This clone was counted once. This chain joins TRBV5-1 and TRBJ2-7; TRBD2 aligns across 9 bases. Germline V CDR1 and CDR2: SGHRS, YFSETQ. The CDR3 length is 13 residues. After removal of 7 bases from V and 4 bases from J, the junction contained 6 bases not matched to a gene. The CDR3 nucleotides read TGCGCCAGCCAAGCTAGCGGGAAATACGAGCAGTACTTC. Amino acid sequence: CASQASGKYEQYF.

This sequence joins TRBV27 and TRBJ2-5; weak D call: TRBD1 (6 bases). Trimming pared 2 bases from V and 4 bases from J, leaving 8 bases between. The CDR3 is 13 amino acids. Germline V lookup: CDR1 MNHEY, CDR2 SMNVEV (reference sequence). The CDR3 DNA follows: TGTGCCAGCAGTTTAGGCAGGGGAGAGACCCAGTACTTC. Protein product: CASSLGRGETQYF.

On this clone itself: Additional DNA sequences in this sample encode the identical CDR3. The rearrangement joins TRBV10-2 to TRBJ2-7; possibly TRBD2 for D (7 bases). The V gene lost 6 bases and the J gene lost 3 bases, with 12 bases spanning the gap. This CDR3 spans 13 amino acids. The germline V gene encodes CDR1 WSHSY and CDR2 SAAADI. CDR3 nucleotides: TGCGCCAGCAGGGCGGGGGCGGGCTACGAGCAGTACTTC. This gives the protein CASRAGAGYEQYF.

This clone was picked up a small number of times. The chain combines TRBV2 with TRBJ1-2, with 9 bases matching TRBD1. Per the germline V gene, CDR1 is SNHLY and CDR2 is FYNNEI. This CDR3 comprises 14 residues. The trim removed 5 bases at V and 7 bases at J, leaving 8 bases unmatched. The CDR3: CASSIGTGHGGYTF. The CDR3 DNA sequence: TGTGCCAGCAGTATCGGGACAGGGCACGGTGGCTACACCTTC.

This sequence joins TRBV11-2 and TRBJ1-1, with 7 bases matching TRBD1. Per the germline V gene, CDR1 is SGHAT and CDR2 is FQNNGV. This CDR3 spans 14 amino acids. With 0 bases clipped from V and 4 bases from J, the junction kept 2 bases outside the gene matches. The CDR3 sequence: CASSLEQGLTEAFF. Here the CDR3 DNA reads TGTGCCAGCAGCTTAGAACAGGGGCTCACTGAAGCTTTCTTT.

CDR3 bases: TGCGCCAGCAGCTTGGGTGGACAGGGAATATCACGGGCCGGGGAGCTGTTTTTT. This sequence encodes CASSLGGQGISRAGELFF. The chain carries TRBV5-1 and TRBJ2-2; TRBD1 matches 8 bases. Unmatched junction bases numbered 13, after V lost 0 bases and J lost 6 bases. In germline, CDR1 is SGHRS, CDR2 YFSETQ. The CDR3 spans 18 residues.

This clone appeared once. The chain recombines TRBV11-2 with TRBJ2-2; no clear D gene. Germline CDR1 is SGHAT and CDR2 is FQNNGV. The ends were cut back, 5 bases at V and 7 bases at J, with 14 bases in the middle. This CDR3 has 14 residues. The DNA of the CDR3 is TGTGCCAGCAGCCCACGATTCGGAGACGGGGAGCTGTTTTTT. As protein: CASSPRFGDGELFF.

This clone was seen once. The chain recombines TRBV6-5 with TRBJ1-6; 7 nucleotides agree with TRBD1. Per the germline V gene, CDR1 is MNHEY and CDR2 is SVGAGI. This CDR3 region has 16 residues. Unmatched junction bases numbered 5, after V lost 0 bases and J lost 6 bases. The CDR3 DNA sequence: TGTGCCAGCAGTTACTCGGTCGGACAGGTTAATTCACCCCTCCACTTT. Translation gives CASSYSVGQVNSPLHF.

The chain employs TRBV4-1 and TRBJ1-6; 7 nucleotides agree with TRBD1. Germline CDR1 MGHRA, CDR2 YSYEKL. The CDR3 is 21 amino acids. Trimming removed 4 bases from V and 0 bases from J; junction bases left unmatched: 18. CDR3 sequence reads: CASSLAQTGLLPSSYNSPLHF. DNA for the CDR3: TGCGCCAGCAGCCTAGCCCAGACAGGGCTGTTACCGAGCTCCTATAATTCACCCCTCCACTTT.

The V gene is TRBV10-3, the J gene TRBJ1-1; D perhaps matches TRBD1 (6 bases). The germline V gene has CDR1 ENHRY and CDR2 SYGVKD. The CDR3 has 12 amino acids. The V end was cut by 11 bases, the J end by 11 bases, with 21 bases between. The CDR3 loop is CAVRDQGSRAFF. CDR3 coding DNA: TGTGCCGTCCGGGACCAGGGGTCGCGGGCTTTCTTT.

V usage is TRBV6-5 and J usage is TRBJ1-1; 7 positions match TRBD1. This CDR3 comprises 15 residues. Looked up from germline, CDR1 is MNHEY and CDR2 is SVGAGI. The V segment lost 5 bases and the J segment 10 bases; nucleotides outside the gene matches: 16. CDR3: CASSLRQGRHFRAFF. CDR3 coding DNA: TGTGCCAGCAGTCTGCGACAGGGAAGGCATTTTAGAGCTTTCTTT.

This clone has only one observation. The chain combines TRBV9 with TRBJ2-3; 12 nucleotides agree with TRBD2. J was trimmed by 5 bases and V by 4 bases; bases with no gene match: 14. The CDR3 is 18 amino acids. Germline V gives CDR1 SGDLS, CDR2 YYNGEE. The CDR3 DNA is TGTGCCAGCAGCCCGACTAGCGGGAGCTATACTAGGGTAGATACGCAGTATTTT. Its translation: CASSPTSGSYTRVDTQYF.